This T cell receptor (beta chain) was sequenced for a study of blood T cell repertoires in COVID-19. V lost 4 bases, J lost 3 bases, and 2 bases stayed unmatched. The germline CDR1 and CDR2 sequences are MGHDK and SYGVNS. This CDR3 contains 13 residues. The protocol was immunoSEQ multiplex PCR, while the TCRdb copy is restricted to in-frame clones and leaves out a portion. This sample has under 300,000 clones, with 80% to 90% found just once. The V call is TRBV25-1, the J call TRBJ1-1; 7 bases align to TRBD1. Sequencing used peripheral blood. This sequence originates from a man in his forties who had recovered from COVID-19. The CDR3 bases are TGTGCCAGCAGTGGAGGGGGCTACACTGAAGCTTTCTTT. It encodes CASSGGGYTEAFF.